These T cell receptor beta chains were read from a single sample in a study of blood T cells in healthy people across ages. From the 5' RACE reads, TCRdb called clonotypes with MiXCR, one entry per CDR3 protein. The table includes about 800,000 distinct CDR3 sequences, 46% detected once. The specimen sequenced was blood. The receptors were gathered from an elderly man in good health. CDR3s leave out the opening cysteine and the closing phenylalanine or tryptophan.

J	V	CDR3
.	TRBV5-1	ASSFGSGWDKNIQY
TRBJ2-3	TRBV20-1	SARAQGFTDTQY
TRBJ2-1	TRBV20-1	SARDPTGLEGEQF
TRBJ2-3	TRBV7-6	ASSPVGVAGRADTQY
TRBJ1-1	TRBV18	ASSPRQNTEAF
TRBJ2-7	TRBV25-1	ASSTPGGEYEQY
TRBJ2-1	TRBV4-2	ASSQVGGTGEQF
TRBJ1-1	TRBV18	ASSPTENTEAF
TRBJ2-3	TRBV4-3	ASSPGLAGGIKADTQY
TRBJ2-3	TRBV29-1	SAESAGNTDTQY
TRBJ1-1	TRBV7-3	ASSQGGNAEAF